This TCR beta chain was recorded in a study of T cell responses to AZD1222 COVID-19 vaccine. Study conclusions and caveats: Distributed over spike, vaccine-associated CD4 TCRs predominated at 160-218 and 743-854.

With respect to this clone: Its antigen is undetermined.

TCRdb's table, derived via immunoSEQ multiplex PCR, lists solely in-frame clones and lacks some. The table includes fewer than 120,000 clones, nearly 90% detected once. The clonotype comes from an adult in good health. The sample here was peripheral blood, taken on day 0 of AZD1222 vaccination.

This CDR3 reads CASSLQWDKTYNEQFF. CDR3 DNA sequence: TGTGCCAGCAGCTTACAGTGGGACAAAACCTACAATGAGCAGTTCTTC. The chain has TRBV11-2 and TRBJ2-1, with D possibly matching TRBD1 (6 bases). Germline V gene lookup returns CDR1 SGHAT and CDR2 FQNNGV. V lost 2 bases to trimming and J lost 2 bases, with 13 bases between them. CDR3 length: 16 residues.